This T cell receptor beta chain appears in the sequencing data of a study of T-cell memory formation after mild COVID-19. Study observations and caveats: Confirmation was lacking for SARS-CoV-2 specificity of second-wave clones that peaked on day 37. Some clones that responded were present in memory (sampled pre-infection), which suggests cross-reactive memory joined.

This clonotype was detected only a few times. Its antigen is still unknown. TCRdb reprocessed the 5' RACE reads via MiXCR and lists one record per CDR3 protein. The repertoire holds hundreds of thousands of distinct CDR3 sequences, around 24% seen once, with 8.5% to 9% in the top ten. The CDR3 spans 13 residues. In germline, CDR1 is SGHVS, CDR2 FQNEAQ. V was shortened by 4 bases and J by 4 bases, with 10 bases between the two germline ends. Sequencing was done on a sample of PBMCs or a T cell subset sorted from them (not recorded which). This chain joins TRBV7-8 and TRBJ1-2; a possible D gene is TRBD1 (5 bases). This receptor was identified in an adult woman who had mild COVID-19 (a few samples of this study predate the infection). Cell type and time point are not known. CDR3 loop: CASSSPGVYGYTF. The CDR3 bases are TGTGCCAGCAGCTCTCCGGGGGTCTATGGCTACACCTTC.